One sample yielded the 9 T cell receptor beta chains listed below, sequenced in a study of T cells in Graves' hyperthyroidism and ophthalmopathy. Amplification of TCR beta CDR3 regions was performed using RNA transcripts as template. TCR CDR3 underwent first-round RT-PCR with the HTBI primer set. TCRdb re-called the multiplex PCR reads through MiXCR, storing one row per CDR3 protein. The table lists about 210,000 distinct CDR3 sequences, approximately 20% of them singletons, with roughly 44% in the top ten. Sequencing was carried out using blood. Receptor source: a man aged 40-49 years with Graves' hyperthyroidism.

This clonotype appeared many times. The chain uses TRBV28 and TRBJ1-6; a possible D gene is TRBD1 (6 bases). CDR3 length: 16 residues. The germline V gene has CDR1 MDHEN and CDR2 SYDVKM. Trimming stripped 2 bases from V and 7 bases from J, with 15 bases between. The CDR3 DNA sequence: TGTGCCAGCAGTTTAAGGCGCCAGGGGATCAATTCACCCCTCCACTTT. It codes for CASSLRRQGINSPLHF.

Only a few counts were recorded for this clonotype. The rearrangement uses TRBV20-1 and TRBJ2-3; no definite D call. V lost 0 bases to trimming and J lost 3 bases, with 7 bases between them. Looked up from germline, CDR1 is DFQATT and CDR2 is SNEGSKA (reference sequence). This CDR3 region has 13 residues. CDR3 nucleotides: TGCAGTGCTAGAGACCCAGGAACAGATACGCAGTATTTT. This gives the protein CSARDPGTDTQYF.

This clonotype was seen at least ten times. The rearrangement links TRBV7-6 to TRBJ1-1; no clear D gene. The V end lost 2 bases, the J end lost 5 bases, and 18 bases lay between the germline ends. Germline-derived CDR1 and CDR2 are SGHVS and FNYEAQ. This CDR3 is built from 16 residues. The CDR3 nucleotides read TGTGCCAGCAGCTTAAAGGTTGGGTTAGCTGGGACTGAAGCTTTCTTT. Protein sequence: CASSLKVGLAGTEAFF. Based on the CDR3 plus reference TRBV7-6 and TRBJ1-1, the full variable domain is GAGVSQSPRYKVTKRGQDVALRCDPISGHVSLYWYRQALGQGPEFLTYFNYEAQQDKSGLPNDRFSAERPEGSISTLTIQRTEQRDSAMYRCASSLKVGLAGTEAFFGQGTRLTVV.

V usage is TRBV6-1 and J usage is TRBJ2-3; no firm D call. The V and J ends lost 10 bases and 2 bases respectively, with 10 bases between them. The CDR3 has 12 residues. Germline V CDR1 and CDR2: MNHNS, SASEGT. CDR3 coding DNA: TGTGCCACTCGACCATTCACAGATACGCAGTATTTT. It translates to CATRPFTDTQYF.

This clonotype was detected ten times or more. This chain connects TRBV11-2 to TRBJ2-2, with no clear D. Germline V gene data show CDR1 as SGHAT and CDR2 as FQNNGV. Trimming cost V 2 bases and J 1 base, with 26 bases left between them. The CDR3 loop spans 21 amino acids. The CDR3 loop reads CASSLQTLWQRRHKNTGELFF. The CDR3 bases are TGTGCCAGCAGCTTACAAACACTCTGGCAGCGCCGACATAAGAACACCGGGGAGCTGTTTTTT.

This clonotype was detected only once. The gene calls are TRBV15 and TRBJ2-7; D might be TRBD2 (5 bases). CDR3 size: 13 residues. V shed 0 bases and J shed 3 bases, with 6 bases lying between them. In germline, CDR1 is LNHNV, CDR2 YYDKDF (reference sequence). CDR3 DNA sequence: TGTGCCACCAGCAGAGATGCGGGCTACGAGCAGTACTTC. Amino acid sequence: CATSRDAGYEQYF. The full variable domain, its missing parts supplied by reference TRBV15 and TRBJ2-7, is DAMVIQNPRYQVTQFGKPVTLSCSQTLNHNVMYWYQQKSSQAPKLLFHYYDKDFNNEADTPDNFQSRRPNTSFCFLDIRSPGLGDTAMYLCATSRDAGYEQYFGPGTRLTVT.

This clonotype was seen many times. In nucleotides, the CDR3 is TGTGCCTGGAGTGTTCCTACAGGGGTATGGTATGGCTACACCTTC. This sequence encodes CAWSVPTGVWYGYTF. This rearrangement joins TRBV30 to TRBJ1-2; 7 nucleotides match TRBD1. Germline trimming cut 0 bases from V and 5 bases from J; bases unmatched to any gene: 9. Germline assignment: CDR1 GTSNPN and CDR2 SVGIG (reference sequence). The CDR3 consists of 15 residues.

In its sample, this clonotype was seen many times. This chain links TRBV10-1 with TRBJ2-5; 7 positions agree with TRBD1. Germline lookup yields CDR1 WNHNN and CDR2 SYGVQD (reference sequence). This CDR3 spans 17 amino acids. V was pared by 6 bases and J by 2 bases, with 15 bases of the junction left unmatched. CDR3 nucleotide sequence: TGCGCCAGCAGCTCCGGGACAGAGGGGTTGGTGCAAGAGACCCAGTACTTC. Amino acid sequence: CASSSGTEGLVQETQYF.

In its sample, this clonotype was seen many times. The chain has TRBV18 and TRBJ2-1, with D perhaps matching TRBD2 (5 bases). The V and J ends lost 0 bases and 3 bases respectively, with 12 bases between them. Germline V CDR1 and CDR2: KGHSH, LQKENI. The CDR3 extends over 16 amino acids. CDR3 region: CASSPPNSRGYNEQFF. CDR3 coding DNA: TGTGCCAGCTCACCACCGAACTCCCGGGGCTACAATGAGCAGTTCTTC.